This TCR beta chain was found in a study of blood T cell repertoires in COVID-19. Study summary: Recovered Cohort 3 donors showed two negative PCRs, clearance, or symptom resolution. Sources were T cells, B-cell-depleted T cells, or PBMCs; the material itself was cDNA or gDNA.

Original handling: Amplification of reference gene primers provided the estimated nucleated cell counts. Sequenced by immunoSEQ multiplex PCR; TCRdb stores in-frame clones only, minus some. Clonal size and the V and J genes are those of that table, whereas D and trimming came from the DNA. The sample contains fewer than 150,000 clones, over 75% of which appear only once. This CDR3 region has 13 residues. The V gene's germline CDR1 is MNHEY and CDR2 SVGAGI. V was trimmed by 5 bases and J by 10 bases, leaving 14 bases between them. The receptor was isolated from a man aged 50 or older in a cohort exposed to, infected with or recovered from COVID-19 (not recorded which). The sample taken for sequencing was PBMCs or T cells enriched from blood (not recorded which). This sequence joins TRBV6-5 and TRBJ2-2, with D possibly TRBD1 on 5 matching bases. In DNA form, the CDR3 reads TGTGCCAGCAGTCTCCAGGGAAGGGAGGAGCTGTTTTTT. Protein sequence: CASSLQGREELFF.